One TCR beta chain is described in this entry. Its antigen is unidentified. As the method for making TCR beta libraries, quantitative 5'-RACE with molecular barcodes was used. Using its own MiXCR run on the 5' RACE reads, TCRdb lists one record per CDR3 protein. The sample has 350,000 to 450,000 distinct CDR3 sequences, roughly 27% seen once; the top ten hold 0.89%. These data belong to a study of CD8 T cells in ankylosing spondylitis. The germline CDR1 and CDR2 sequences are SQVTM and ANQGSEA. The CDR3 loop spans 14 amino acids. The junction had 10 bases not matched to a gene; V was cut back by 7 bases and J by 7 bases. Study conclusions and caveats: Reports say disease-linked clones showed up significantly more in matched ankylosing spondylitis synovial fluid. Within ankylosing spondylitis blood, a TCR beta motif made up of seven to nine highly homologous variants appeared to be characteristic. Peripheral blood samples showed relatively rare disease-linked clones, and these clones were CD8+. Previously reported in reactive arthritis synovial fluid and blood were some of the motif variants.

The chain has TRBV29-1 and TRBJ2-1, with 10 bases that match TRBD2. The sample was blood, either unsorted or a sorted T cell fraction (not recorded which). The sequence was obtained from a male donor with ankylosing spondylitis. CDR3 protein: CSASLAGVGNEQFF. For the CDR3, the DNA is TGCAGCGCCTCTCTAGCGGGAGTAGGTAATGAGCAGTTCTTC.